Following are 21 T cell receptor beta chains from one sample sequenced in a study of cytomegalovirus exposure and HLA in healthy donors. PCR was performed using 60 Vbeta and 13 Jbeta primers. Assay used: immunoSEQ multiplex PCR; TCRdb lists only in-frame clones, some missing. The sample lists about 130,000 clones; roughly 85% were seen once. The sequencing input was PBMCs. The receptor source for this set is a boy younger than 18 in good health and CMV-seronegative.

This clone has just a few counts. The CDR3 DNA reads TGTGCCATCAGGCCGACAGGGGGCCCCTCTGAAGCTTTCTTT. Translating it yields CAIRPTGGPSEAFF. The rearrangement links TRBV10-3 to TRBJ1-1; 10 positions agree with TRBD1. Germline CDR1 is ENHRY and CDR2 is SYGVKD. The V segment lost 6 bases and the J segment 6 bases; nucleotides outside the gene matches: 7. The CDR3 sequence is 14 residues long.

The rearrangement joins TRBV5-1 to TRBJ2-6; no firm D call. CDR3 length: 13 amino acids. Germline-derived CDR1 and CDR2 are SGHRS and YFSETQ. The V and J ends lost 7 bases and 4 bases respectively, with 9 bases between them. CDR3 coding DNA: TGCGCCAGCGGTAAAGCCGGGGCCAACGTCCTGACTTTC. It specifies CASGKAGANVLTF. The complete variable domain, with remaining parts taken from reference TRBV5-1 and TRBJ2-6, reads KAGVTQTPRYLIKTRGQQVTLSCSPISGHRSVSWYQQTPGQGLQFLFEYFSETQRNKGNFPGRFSGRQFSNSRSEMNVSTLELGDSALYLCASGKAGANVLTFGAGSRLTVL.

V is TRBV7-9 and J is TRBJ2-5, with 11 bases aligning to TRBD2. The germline V gene encodes CDR1 SEHNR and CDR2 FQNEAQ (reference sequence). This CDR3 spans 16 amino acids. The ends lost 4 bases at V and 1 base at J; junction bases unmatched: 5. This CDR3 reads CASSSRLAGFQETQYF. DNA of the CDR3: TGTGCCAGCAGCTCTAGACTAGCGGGATTCCAAGAGACCCAGTACTTC.

The rearrangement uses TRBV10-3 and TRBJ2-3, with 12 bases identical to TRBD2. V lost 6 bases and J lost 3; bases outside the gene matches: 25. The germline CDR1 and CDR2 sequences are ENHRY and SYGVKD. This CDR3 has 22 residues. The CDR3 region is CAISPTSGRGKTNSGATDTQYF. CDR3 bases: TGTGCCATCAGCCCGACTAGCGGGAGAGGGAAGACAAACTCGGGTGCGACAGATACGCAGTATTTT.

The V and J genes are TRBV29-1 and TRBJ1-1; D may be TRBD1 (5 bases). There are 11 residues in the CDR3. The V end was cut by 3 bases, the J end by 9 bases, with 11 bases between. Germline lookup yields CDR1 SQVTM and CDR2 ANQGSEA. The CDR3 region is CSVELWGQAFF. The DNA for the CDR3 is TGCAGCGTTGAGTTGTGGGGCCAAGCTTTCTTT.

This chain connects TRBV27 to TRBJ1-1; a weak D match, TRBD1 (5 bases). CDR3 length: 13 residues. V lost 3 bases to trimming and J lost 11 bases, with 16 bases between them. Germline V lookup: CDR1 MNHEY, CDR2 SMNVEV (reference sequence). For the CDR3, the DNA is TGTGCCAGCAGTTTCAGACAGACCGCGAGGGCTTTCTTT. Its protein product is CASSFRQTARAFF.

The chain recombines TRBV6-1 with TRBJ2-5; 9 bases map to TRBD2. With 6 bases clipped from V and 8 bases from J, the junction kept 13 bases outside the gene matches. In germline, CDR1 is MNHNS, CDR2 SASEGT. This CDR3 spans 15 amino acids. Here the CDR3 reads CASSDSLAGSSTQYF. DNA for the CDR3: TGTGCCAGCAGCGACTCACTAGCGGGCTCCAGTACCCAGTACTTC.

This sequence joins TRBV6-5 and TRBJ1-3; D perhaps matches TRBD1 (6 bases). Per the germline V gene, CDR1 is MNHEY and CDR2 is SVGAGI. The CDR3 spans 13 residues. Trimming cost V 8 bases and J 0 bases, with 8 bases left between them. For the CDR3, the DNA is TGTGCCAGCCACAGGGTCTCTGGAAACACCATATATTTT. Protein product: CASHRVSGNTIYF.

This clone showed up just a few times. The chain combines TRBV13 with TRBJ2-7; D not certain. Germline V gene sequence: CDR1 PRHDT, CDR2 FYEKMQ (reference sequence). V dropped 5 bases and J dropped 3 bases, with 14 bases sitting between them. This CDR3 has 14 amino acids. The CDR3 DNA sequence: TGTGCCAGCAGCCTCCCCTCCGGTAACTACGAGCAGTACTTC. Translated: CASSLPSGNYEQYF.

The chain is built from TRBV7-8 and TRBJ2-3, with unresolved D. Germline V gene data show CDR1 as SGHVS and CDR2 as FQNEAQ. The CDR3 totals 14 residues. With 5 bases removed from V and 3 bases from J, the gap between germline ends came to 12 bases. The CDR3 DNA follows: TGTGCCAGCAGCCAGCTAGAAGAAACAGATACGCAGTATTTT. It is translated as CASSQLEETDTQYF.

V gene TRBV10-3 combines with J gene TRBJ1-4; D is possibly TRBD1 (6 bases). Trimming took off 6 bases at V and 3 bases at J, with 17 bases between the two ends. CDR1 is ENHRY, CDR2 SYGVKD, per germline. This CDR3 comprises 16 residues. DNA for the CDR3: TGTGCCATCAGCCCTATCTTGGGGGCCCCTAATGAAAAACTGTTTTTT. It translates to CAISPILGAPNEKLFF.

In its sample, this clone was seen once. The chain is built from TRBV7-9 and TRBJ2-7, with TRBD1 as a possible D gene (5 bases). V was pared by 5 bases and J by 3 bases, with 14 bases between. In germline, CDR1 is SEHNR, CDR2 FQNEAQ (reference sequence). The CDR3 has 14 amino acids. Here the CDR3 reads CASSPNRTSYEQYF. The CDR3 DNA sequence: TGTGCCAGCAGCCCAAACAGGACAAGCTACGAGCAGTACTTC.

The chain uses TRBV4-1 and TRBJ1-3, with D maybe TRBD1 (5 bases). V dropped 0 bases and J dropped 4 bases, with 10 bases sitting between them. CDR3 length equals 15 residues. Germline V gives CDR1 MGHRA, CDR2 YSYEKL. The CDR3 spells CASSQDSTGGNTIYF. CDR3 coding DNA: TGCGCCAGCAGCCAAGATTCAACAGGCGGAAACACCATATATTTT.

This chain links TRBV7-9 with TRBJ2-1; TRBD2 aligns across 10 bases. The CDR3 has 13 amino acids. Trimming removed 11 bases from V and 6 bases from J; junction bases left unmatched: 7. CDR1 is SEHNR and CDR2 is FQNEAQ in the germline V gene (reference sequence). CDR3 in DNA: TGTGCCGGTTCTAGCGGGAGTATCAATGAGCAGTTCTTC. Translation: CAGSSGSINEQFF.

J is TRBJ2-7 and V is TRBV7-2; TRBD2 aligns across 14 bases. Germline V gives CDR1 SGHTA, CDR2 FQGNSA. The CDR3 length is 15 residues. V lost 4 bases, J lost 12 bases, and 11 bases stayed unmatched. This chain's CDR3 is CASSSGGTSGGRGYF. The CDR3 nucleotides read TGTGCCAGCAGCTCGGGCGGGACTAGCGGGGGACGGGGGTACTTC.

V and J are TRBV7-8 and TRBJ2-1; 11 nucleotides match TRBD2. Germline V gene sequence: CDR1 SGHVS, CDR2 FQNEAQ. The V gene end was trimmed by 4 bases and the J gene end by 7 bases; junction bases not matched to a gene: 9. CDR3 length: 16 residues. The CDR3 region has the DNA TGTGCCAGCAGCTCCCGGGGTAGCGGGAGGGCTAATGAGCAGTTCTTC. Protein sequence: CASSSRGSGRANEQFF.

This clone showed up just a few times. V usage is TRBV15 and J usage is TRBJ2-5; 9 bases line up with TRBD1. With 5 bases clipped from V and 1 base from J, the junction kept 2 bases outside the gene matches. Germline CDR1 reads LNHNV; CDR2 reads YYDKDF (reference sequence). CDR3 length equals 14 residues. The CDR3 sequence: CATSGQGSQETQYF. The CDR3 DNA is TGTGCCACCAGCGGACAGGGGTCCCAAGAGACCCAGTACTTC. The whole variable domain, remainder taken from reference TRBV15 and TRBJ2-5, is DAMVIQNPRYQVTQFGKPVTLSCSQTLNHNVMYWYQQKSSQAPKLLFHYYDKDFNNEADTPDNFQSRRPNTSFCFLDIRSPGLGDTAMYLCATSGQGSQETQYFGPGTRLLVL.

The CDR3 spells CSAVAEGWDEQYF. The CDR3 nucleotides are TGCAGCGCCGTAGCGGAGGGGTGGGACGAGCAGTACTTC. The chain employs TRBV29-1 and TRBJ2-7; a weak D match, TRBD2 (6 bases). V was trimmed by 7 bases and J by 5 bases, leaving 18 bases between them. Germline V gene lookup returns CDR1 SQVTM and CDR2 ANQGSEA. This CDR3 has 13 amino acids.

The rearrangement uses TRBV13 and TRBJ2-3; D is uncertain. The CDR3 totals 16 residues. Trimming pared 2 bases from V and 1 base from J, leaving 13 bases between. The germline CDR1 and CDR2 sequences are PRHDT and FYEKMQ (reference sequence). In nucleotides, the CDR3 is TGTGCCAGCAGCTTAAGGATGGCGGTAGGCACAGATACGCAGTATTTT. Its protein is CASSLRMAVGTDTQYF.

This clone was recorded only once. The chain couples TRBV4-1 to TRBJ2-7, with D possibly being TRBD2 (5 bases). The ends were cut back, 4 bases at V and 2 bases at J, with 15 bases in the middle. The CDR3 runs 15 residues. Germline V gene sequence: CDR1 MGHRA, CDR2 YSYEKL. CDR3: CASSPREGSTYEQYF. CDR3 nucleotide sequence: TGCGCCAGCAGCCCACGCGAGGGAAGTACCTACGAGCAGTACTTC.

The rearrangement uses TRBV11-2 and TRBJ1-1; a weak D match, TRBD1 (6 bases). The length of the CDR3 is 15 residues. V was cut by 5 bases and J by 0 bases, with 13 bases left in between. Germline CDR1 SGHAT, CDR2 FQNNGV. The CDR3 loop reads CASSPEGGMNTEAFF. CDR3 nucleotides: TGTGCCAGCAGCCCCGAGGGGGGGATGAACACTGAAGCTTTCTTT.